This T cell receptor (beta chain) came from a study of graft-versus-host responses after intestinal transplantation. On the study more broadly: Once they had received anti-thymocyte globulin induction, all recipients took tacrolimus and steroids for around 3 years.

As concerns this clone: Its target is not known.

Findings and caveats of the study: Peak GvH clone levels in circulation were associated with early post-transplant HvG declines. Allografts from individuals with graft-donor T cell macrochimerism displayed high graft-versus-host to host-versus-graft clonal ratios.

This table comes from immunoSEQ multiplex PCR, and its TCRdb copy is limited to in-frame clones, with some not included. The sample carries around 97,000 clones, 91% recorded once. Germline V lookup: CDR1 LGHNA, CDR2 YNFKEQ. The CDR3 is 16 amino acids. V lost 4 bases to trimming and J lost 6 bases; unmatched junction nucleotides: 13. The receptor's source is a human donor who was the organ donor for an intestinal transplant. The specimen was unstimulated CD4+ T cells sorted from spleen or lymph node cells, collected before transplant. The chain couples TRBV4-2 to TRBJ2-5; 8 bases are shared with TRBD2. CDR3 coding DNA: TGTGCCAGCAGCCTTGGCCCATATAGCGGGGTGCAGACCCAGTACTTC. Its protein is CASSLGPYSGVQTQYF.